Below, 4 T cell receptor beta chains from the same sample are listed, as sequenced in a study of cytomegalovirus exposure and HLA in healthy donors. The PCR ran on 60 Vbeta and 13 Jbeta primers. Sequenced by immunoSEQ multiplex PCR; TCRdb stores in-frame clones only, minus some. The sample carries fewer than 250,000 clones, approximately 80% recorded once. Specimen: PBMCs. The source is a boy between 2 and 10 years old in good health and CMV-seronegative.

The V and J genes are TRBV6-5 and TRBJ1-2; 9 bases are shared with TRBD1. CDR1 is MNHEY and CDR2 is SVGAGI in the germline V gene. The CDR3 spans 15 residues. Trimming cost V 0 bases and J 6 bases; bases outside gene matches: 5. Here the CDR3 DNA reads TGTGCCAGCAGTTACTCGCACAGGGGGCCCCATGGCTACACCTTC. Amino acids: CASSYSHRGPHGYTF.

The chain couples TRBV19 to TRBJ2-3, with 7 bases aligning to TRBD1. V gave up 0 bases and J gave up 4 bases; unmatched junction bases: 1. The germline V gene encodes CDR1 LNHDA and CDR2 SQIVND (reference sequence). The CDR3 is 14 amino acids. CDR3 coding DNA: TGTGCCAGTAGTATAGATGACAGGGCAGATACGCAGTATTTT. Encoded protein: CASSIDDRADTQYF.

This clone was seen a single time. This sequence joins TRBV19 and TRBJ1-5, with 7 bases aligning to TRBD1. The CDR3 extends over 15 amino acids. V lost 5 bases, J lost 6 bases, and 10 bases stayed unmatched. Germline values: CDR1 LNHDA, CDR2 SQIVND (reference sequence). The CDR3 is CASSATPGGSQPQHF. The CDR3 DNA reads as TGTGCCAGTAGTGCCACCCCAGGGGGGAGTCAGCCCCAGCATTTT. The full variable domain, in which reference TRBV19 and TRBJ1-5 provide the parts outside the CDR3, is DGGITQSPKYLFRKEGQNVTLSCEQNLNHDAMYWYRQDPGQGLRLIYYSQIVNDFQKGDIAEGYSVSREKKESFPLTVTSAQKNPTAFYLCASSATPGGSQPQHFGDGTRLSIL.

The chain recombines TRBV7-2 with TRBJ2-7; D possibly corresponds to TRBD1 (6 bases). From germline, CDR1 is SGHTA and CDR2 FQGNSA. The germline V and J ends were trimmed by 2 bases and 3 bases, with 20 bases remaining between them. This CDR3 comprises 17 residues. The CDR3 is CASSLSRVVDRDYEQYF. In DNA form, the CDR3 reads TGTGCCAGCAGCTTATCTAGGGTGGTGGACAGAGACTACGAGCAGTACTTC.